These T cell receptor beta chains were read from a single sample in a study of T cell clones after liver transplantation. The repertoire was sequenced with immunoSEQ multiplex PCR; TCRdb's copy has only in-frame clones and lacks some. Among about 45,000 clones listed, approximately 86% were seen once. The sample consisted of CD4+ T cells from blood, taken 24 months after liver transplant. Receptors originate from a human patient who received a liver transplant. Part of the T cells may come from the graft donor. The CDR3 runs from the conserved cysteine through the conserved F or W. The D gene is left open where the match is weak. Expanded clones get a size class; other rows say once, few or many, or leave the size out.

j_gene: TRBJ2-7
v_gene: TRBV4-1
d_gene: .
abundance: .
CDR3aa: CASSPIIRQPYEQYF
CDR3nt: TGCGCCAGCAGCCCAATAATACGACAGCCCTACGAGCAGTACTTC

j_gene: TRBJ1-4
v_gene: TRBV18
d_gene: .
abundance: .
CDR3aa: CASSPSVTNEKLFF
CDR3nt: TGTGCCAGCTCACCATCCGTAACGAATGAAAAACTGTTTTTT

j_gene: TRBJ2-3
v_gene: TRBV5-6
d_gene: .
abundance: .
CDR3aa: CASSYLTDTQYF
CDR3nt: TGTGCCAGCAGCTATTTAACAGATACGCAGTATTTT

j_gene: TRBJ2-1
v_gene: TRBV19
d_gene: TRBD2
abundance: .
CDR3aa: CASSPVNAGGPNEQFF
CDR3nt: TGTGCCAGTAGTCCTGTCAACGCGGGGGGGCCTAATGAGCAGTTCTTC

j_gene: TRBJ2-5
v_gene: TRBV27
d_gene: TRBD1
abundance: .
CDR3aa: CASSPQGAIPGAQYF
CDR3nt: TGTGCCAGCAGTCCTCAGGGGGCGATCCCGGGGGCCCAGTACTTC

j_gene: TRBJ2-1
v_gene: TRBV11-2
d_gene: .
abundance: once
CDR3aa: CASSPALVYNEQFF
CDR3nt: TGTGCCAGCAGCCCGGCCCTTGTTTACAATGAGCAGTTCTTC

j_gene: TRBJ1-3
v_gene: TRBV6-1
d_gene: .
abundance: .
CDR3aa: CASSASTGGSGNTIYF
CDR3nt: TGTGCCAGCAGTGCATCGACGGGGGGCTCGGGAAACACCATATATTTT

j_gene: TRBJ2-7
v_gene: TRBV19
d_gene: .
abundance: .
CDR3aa: CASSMEQFSYEQYF
CDR3nt: TGTGCCAGTAGTATGGAACAGTTCTCCTACGAGCAGTACTTC

j_gene: TRBJ2-7
v_gene: TRBV7-2
d_gene: .
abundance: .
CDR3aa: CASSLRFQTYEQYF
CDR3nt: TGTGCCAGCAGCTTAAGGTTTCAGACCTACGAGCAGTACTTC

j_gene: TRBJ1-1
v_gene: TRBV2
d_gene: .
abundance: .
CDR3aa: CASGVVNTEAFF
CDR3nt: TGTGCCAGTGGGGTCGTGAACACTGAAGCTTTCTTT

j_gene: TRBJ1-5
v_gene: TRBV18
d_gene: .
abundance: .
CDR3aa: CASSPGAGRQPQHF
CDR3nt: TGTGCCAGCTCACCTGGGGCAGGTCGGCAGCCCCAGCATTTT

j_gene: TRBJ1-1
v_gene: TRBV11-2
d_gene: .
abundance: .
CDR3aa: CASSPGQRNTEAFF
CDR3nt: TGTGCCAGCAGCCCCGGACAGAGGAACACTGAAGCTTTCTTT

j_gene: TRBJ2-1
v_gene: TRBV6-4
d_gene: .
abundance: .
CDR3aa: CASMDVAAIYNEQFF
CDR3nt: TGTGCCAGCATGGACGTAGCGGCAATCTACAATGAGCAGTTCTTC

j_gene: TRBJ1-5
v_gene: TRBV30
d_gene: .
abundance: .
CDR3aa: CAWSVRMAFNQPQHF
CDR3nt: TGTGCCTGGAGTGTAAGAATGGCCTTCAATCAGCCCCAGCATTTT

j_gene: TRBJ2-7
v_gene: TRBV7-3
d_gene: .
abundance: few
CDR3aa: CASTQGPSSGEQYF
CDR3nt: TGTGCCAGTACACAGGGCCCTTCCTCGGGCGAGCAGTACTTC

j_gene: TRBJ2-7
v_gene: TRBV4-1
d_gene: .
abundance: few
CDR3aa: CASSRLPTGWDEQYF
CDR3nt: TGCGCCAGCAGCCGATTACCCACAGGGTGGGACGAGCAGTACTTC

j_gene: TRBJ2-3
v_gene: TRBV6-5
d_gene: .
abundance: .
CDR3aa: CASSLLGELTDTQYF
CDR3nt: TGTGCCAGCAGTTTATTGGGCGAGCTCACAGATACGCAGTATTTT

j_gene: TRBJ2-7
v_gene: TRBV6-1
d_gene: .
abundance: .
CDR3aa: CASTGRVSSYEQYF
CDR3nt: TGTGCCAGCACTGGCAGGGTGAGCTCCTACGAGCAGTACTTC

j_gene: TRBJ2-3
v_gene: TRBV9
d_gene: TRBD1
abundance: .
CDR3aa: CASSPRWQGGTDTQYF
CDR3nt: TGTGCCAGCAGCCCCCGATGGCAGGGGGGCACAGATACGCAGTATTTT

j_gene: TRBJ1-2
v_gene: TRBV28
d_gene: .
abundance: .
CDR3aa: CASSPIFTMSANYGYTF
CDR3nt: TGTGCCAGCAGTCCAATATTCACGATGTCGGCTAACTATGGCTACACCTTC

j_gene: TRBJ2-6
v_gene: TRBV7-8
d_gene: TRBD2
abundance: .
CDR3aa: CASSLTSGASSGANVLTF
CDR3nt: TGTGCCAGCAGCTTGACTAGCGGGGCCAGCTCTGGGGCCAACGTCCTGACTTTC

j_gene: TRBJ2-2
v_gene: TRBV11-2
d_gene: .
abundance: once
CDR3aa: CASSLERMNTGELFF
CDR3nt: TGTGCCAGCAGCTTAGAGAGGATGAACACCGGGGAGCTGTTTTTT

j_gene: TRBJ1-1
v_gene: TRBV5-4
d_gene: TRBD1
abundance: .
CDR3aa: CASSLRQGAGNEAFF
CDR3nt: TGTGCCAGCAGCCTTAGACAGGGGGCTGGGAATGAAGCTTTCTTT

j_gene: TRBJ2-7
v_gene: TRBV19
d_gene: .
abundance: .
CDR3aa: CASSIVLATREQYF
CDR3nt: TGTGCCAGTAGTATAGTTCTAGCAACAAGGGAGCAGTACTTC

j_gene: TRBJ2-7
v_gene: TRBV6-6
d_gene: .
abundance: .
CDR3aa: CASSFSPRGYEQYF
CDR3nt: TGTGCCAGCAGCTTCAGCCCCAGGGGCTACGAGCAGTACTTC

j_gene: TRBJ2-5
v_gene: TRBV6-1
d_gene: .
abundance: .
CDR3aa: CASSLDSTQYF
CDR3nt: TGTGCCAGCAGTTTGGACAGCACCCAGTACTTC

j_gene: TRBJ1-1
v_gene: TRBV13
d_gene: TRBD1
abundance: .
CDR3aa: CASSLDGTGGGRTEAFF
CDR3nt: TGTGCCAGCAGCTTAGACGGGACAGGGGGAGGAAGAACTGAAGCTTTCTTT

j_gene: TRBJ2-2
v_gene: TRBV27
d_gene: .
abundance: .
CDR3aa: CASISTANTGELFF
CDR3nt: TGTGCCAGCATTTCCACGGCGAACACCGGGGAGCTGTTTTTT

j_gene: TRBJ1-1
v_gene: TRBV28
d_gene: .
abundance: .
CDR3aa: CASRARTEVNTEAFF
CDR3nt: TGTGCCAGCAGGGCCCGGACAGAGGTGAACACTGAAGCTTTCTTT

j_gene: TRBJ1-1
v_gene: TRBV2
d_gene: .
abundance: once
CDR3aa: CASSIDTEAFF
CDR3nt: TGTGCCAGCAGTATCGACACTGAAGCTTTCTTT

j_gene: TRBJ2-3
v_gene: TRBV7-2
d_gene: .
abundance: .
CDR3aa: CASRSRITDTQYF
CDR3nt: TGTGCCAGCAGGTCTAGGATCACAGATACGCAGTATTTT

j_gene: TRBJ1-5
v_gene: TRBV27
d_gene: TRBD1
abundance: .
CDR3aa: CASSINRGRTVQPQHF
CDR3nt: TGTGCCAGCAGTATAAACAGGGGGCGGACAGTTCAGCCCCAGCATTTT

j_gene: TRBJ2-2
v_gene: TRBV7-8
d_gene: .
abundance: .
CDR3aa: CASSLRRNTGELFF
CDR3nt: TGTGCCAGCAGCTTACGGCGGAACACCGGGGAGCTGTTTTTT

j_gene: TRBJ1-3
v_gene: TRBV30
d_gene: .
abundance: .
CDR3aa: CAWRAGPGGSSGNTIYF
CDR3nt: TGTGCCTGGAGGGCCGGTCCAGGTGGGAGCTCTGGAAACACCATATATTTT

j_gene: TRBJ1-4
v_gene: TRBV5-1
d_gene: .
abundance: few
CDR3aa: CASSLDRATVGQKLFF
CDR3nt: TGCGCCAGCAGCTTGGACAGGGCAACGGTCGGACAAAAACTGTTTTTT

j_gene: TRBJ2-7
v_gene: TRBV2
d_gene: .
abundance: once
CDR3aa: CASSESGLPNEQYF
CDR3nt: TGTGCCAGCAGTGAATCGGGCTTACCCAACGAGCAGTACTTC

j_gene: TRBJ2-2
v_gene: TRBV7-9
d_gene: .
abundance: .
CDR3aa: CASSFENTGELFF
CDR3nt: TGTGCCAGCAGCTTCGAGAACACCGGGGAGCTGTTTTTT

j_gene: TRBJ1-1
v_gene: TRBV21-1
d_gene: .
abundance: .
CDR3aa: CASSKAGRTGGIMNTEAFF
CDR3nt: TGTGCCAGCAGCAAAGCAGGCCGGACAGGGGGTATCATGAACACTGAAGCTTTCTTT

j_gene: TRBJ2-7
v_gene: TRBV19
d_gene: .
abundance: few
CDR3aa: CASSIGGGYEQYF
CDR3nt: TGTGCCAGTAGTATTGGAGGGGGGTACGAGCAGTACTTC

j_gene: TRBJ1-2
v_gene: TRBV2
d_gene: .
abundance: .
CDR3aa: CASSEAPGTYGYTF
CDR3nt: TGTGCCAGCAGTGAAGCGCCCGGGACCTATGGCTACACCTTC

j_gene: TRBJ1-5
v_gene: TRBV15
d_gene: .
abundance: .
CDR3aa: CATSKAPSNQPQHF
CDR3nt: TGTGCCACCAGCAAAGCGCCTAGCAATCAGCCCCAGCATTTT

j_gene: TRBJ1-2
v_gene: TRBV29-1
d_gene: TRBD1
abundance: few
CDR3aa: CSVQQGDGYTF
CDR3nt: TGCAGCGTTCAACAGGGGGACGGCTACACCTTC

j_gene: TRBJ2-7
v_gene: TRBV10-3
d_gene: .
abundance: .
CDR3aa: CAISESLGGGPYEQYF
CDR3nt: TGTGCCATCAGTGAGTCATTGGGAGGGGGACCCTACGAGCAGTACTTC

j_gene: TRBJ2-1
v_gene: TRBV6-4
d_gene: TRBD2
abundance: .
CDR3aa: CASRAGTSSYNEQFF
CDR3nt: TGTGCCAGCAGAGCGGGGACGAGCTCCTACAATGAGCAGTTCTTC

j_gene: TRBJ1-1
v_gene: TRBV29-1
d_gene: .
abundance: .
CDR3aa: CSGGDRILAEAFF
CDR3nt: TGCAGCGGGGGTGATAGGATTCTCGCTGAAGCTTTCTTT

j_gene: TRBJ2-7
v_gene: TRBV6-5
d_gene: .
abundance: .
CDR3aa: CASSNGGARSYEQYF
CDR3nt: TGTGCCAGCAGCAACGGAGGGGCAAGGTCCTACGAGCAGTACTTC

j_gene: TRBJ1-6
v_gene: TRBV5-1
d_gene: .
abundance: .
CDR3aa: CASSTYREPANSPLHF
CDR3nt: TGCGCCAGCAGCACCTACAGGGAGCCGGCTAATTCACCCCTCCACTTT

j_gene: TRBJ2-7
v_gene: TRBV19
d_gene: TRBD2
abundance: .
CDR3aa: CASSTSSGATYEQYF
CDR3nt: TGTGCCAGTAGCACCTCTAGCGGGGCAACCTACGAGCAGTACTTC

j_gene: TRBJ2-7
v_gene: TRBV6-4
d_gene: .
abundance: .
CDR3aa: CASSDSFRIGREQYF
CDR3nt: TGTGCCAGCAGTGACTCGTTTAGAATAGGTCGCGAGCAGTACTTC

j_gene: TRBJ2-6
v_gene: TRBV27
d_gene: TRBD1
abundance: few
CDR3aa: CASSTRTGTGANVLTF
CDR3nt: TGTGCCAGCAGTACCAGGACAGGGACTGGGGCCAACGTCCTGACTTTC

j_gene: TRBJ2-2
v_gene: TRBV27
d_gene: .
abundance: .
CDR3aa: CASSWVTGELFF
CDR3nt: TGTGCCAGCAGTTGGGTCACCGGGGAGCTGTTTTTT

j_gene: TRBJ1-5
v_gene: TRBV7-9
d_gene: .
abundance: .
CDR3aa: CASSSRTSGNQPQHF
CDR3nt: TGTGCCAGCAGCTCCCGGACATCGGGCAATCAGCCCCAGCATTTT

j_gene: TRBJ2-1
v_gene: TRBV27
d_gene: .
abundance: .
CDR3aa: CASSSGLSSYNEQFF
CDR3nt: TGTGCCAGCAGTTCGGGACTGAGCTCCTACAATGAGCAGTTCTTC

j_gene: TRBJ1-2
v_gene: TRBV28
d_gene: .
abundance: once
CDR3aa: CASSTPPQLWEGYTF
CDR3nt: TGTGCCAGCAGTACCCCCCCCCAACTTTGGGAGGGCTACACCTTC

j_gene: TRBJ1-5
v_gene: TRBV7-6
d_gene: .
abundance: .
CDR3aa: CASSLVGGEPQHF
CDR3nt: TGTGCCAGCAGCTTAGTAGGGGGGGAGCCCCAGCATTTT

j_gene: TRBJ1-6
v_gene: TRBV27
d_gene: TRBD1
abundance: .
CDR3aa: CASSYFRDSLSPLHF
CDR3nt: TGTGCCAGCAGTTACTTCCGGGACAGCCTTTCACCCCTCCACTTT

j_gene: TRBJ1-1
v_gene: TRBV7-6
d_gene: .
abundance: .
CDR3aa: CASSQTGNTEAFF
CDR3nt: TGTGCCAGCAGCCAGACGGGGAACACTGAAGCTTTCTTT

j_gene: TRBJ2-2
v_gene: TRBV6-6
d_gene: .
abundance: .
CDR3aa: CASSYGTGELFF
CDR3nt: TGTGCCAGCAGTTACGGCACCGGGGAGCTGTTTTTT

j_gene: TRBJ2-7
v_gene: TRBV27
d_gene: TRBD1
abundance: .
CDR3aa: CASSKGTGANEQYF
CDR3nt: TGTGCCAGCAGTAAAGGGACAGGGGCTAACGAGCAGTACTTC

j_gene: TRBJ1-5
v_gene: TRBV6-6
d_gene: .
abundance: .
CDR3aa: CASTYSDAGNQPQHF
CDR3nt: TGTGCCAGCACCTACTCCGACGCTGGCAATCAGCCCCAGCATTTT